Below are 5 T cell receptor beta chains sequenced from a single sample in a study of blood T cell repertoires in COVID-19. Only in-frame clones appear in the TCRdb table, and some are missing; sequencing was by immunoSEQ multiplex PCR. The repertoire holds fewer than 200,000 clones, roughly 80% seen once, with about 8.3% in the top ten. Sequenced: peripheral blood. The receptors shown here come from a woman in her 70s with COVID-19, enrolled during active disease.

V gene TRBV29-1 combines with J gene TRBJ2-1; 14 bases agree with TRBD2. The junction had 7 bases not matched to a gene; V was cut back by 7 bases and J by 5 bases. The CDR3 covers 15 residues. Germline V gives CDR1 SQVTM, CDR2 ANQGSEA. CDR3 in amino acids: CSAAGTSGRDNEQFF. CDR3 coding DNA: TGCAGCGCCGCCGGGACTAGCGGGAGAGACAATGAGCAGTTCTTC.

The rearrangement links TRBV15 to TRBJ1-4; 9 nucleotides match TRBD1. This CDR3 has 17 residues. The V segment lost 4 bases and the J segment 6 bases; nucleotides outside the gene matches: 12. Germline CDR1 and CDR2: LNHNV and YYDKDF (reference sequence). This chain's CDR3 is CATSTTGGLVPYEKLFF. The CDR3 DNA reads TGTGCCACCAGCACAACAGGGGGCCTAGTTCCCTATGAAAAACTGTTTTTT.

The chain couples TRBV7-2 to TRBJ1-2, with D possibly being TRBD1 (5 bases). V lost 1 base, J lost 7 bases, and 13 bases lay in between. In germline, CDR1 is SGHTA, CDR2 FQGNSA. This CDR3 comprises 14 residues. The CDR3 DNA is TGTGCCAGCAGCTTAGGAAGGGGAGGTGGTGGCTACACCTTC. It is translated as CASSLGRGGGGYTF.

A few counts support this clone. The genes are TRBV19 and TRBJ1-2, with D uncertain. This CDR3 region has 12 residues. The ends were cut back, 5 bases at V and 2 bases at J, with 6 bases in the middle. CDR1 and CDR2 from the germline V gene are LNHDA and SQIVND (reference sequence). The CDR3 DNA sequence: TGTGCCAGTAGTTGGCAGAACTATGGCTACACCTTC. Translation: CASSWQNYGYTF.

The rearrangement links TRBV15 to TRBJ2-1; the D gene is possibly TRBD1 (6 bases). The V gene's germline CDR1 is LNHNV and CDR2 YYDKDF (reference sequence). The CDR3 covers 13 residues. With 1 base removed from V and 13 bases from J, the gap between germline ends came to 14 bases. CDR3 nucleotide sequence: TGTGCCACCAGCAGAGGAGGGACACGAGGTCAGTTCTTC. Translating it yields CATSRGGTRGQFF.